The sequence of this TCR beta chain was determined in a study of blood T cell repertoires in COVID-19. Study overall: Acute and convalescent COVID-19 samples came from the United States, Italy and Spain. T cells, B-cell-depleted T cells, or PBMCs provided the cDNA or gDNA that served as material.

Authors' processing steps: By means of reference gene primer amplification, nucleated cell counts were estimated. Assay used: immunoSEQ multiplex PCR; TCRdb lists only in-frame clones, some missing. V and J calls and clone size are given by that table; D and trimming were obtained from the DNA. The sample has around 310,000 clones, 90% seen once. Germline V gene sequence: CDR1 MNHEY, CDR2 SVGAGI. V dropped 10 bases and J dropped 5; count of bases not matched to a gene: 4. This CDR3 contains 13 residues. This clone showed up just a few times. Seattle-derived patients entered the study during active infection and were followed longitudinally.

The sequence came from a woman aged 40 to 55 with COVID-19, enrolled during active disease. The gene calls are TRBV6-5 and TRBJ1-6; 8 bases align to TRBD1. Sequenced: peripheral blood. CDR3 region: CATGDRNNSPLHF. The CDR3 coding sequence is TGTGCCACGGGGGACAGGAATAATTCACCCCTCCACTTT.